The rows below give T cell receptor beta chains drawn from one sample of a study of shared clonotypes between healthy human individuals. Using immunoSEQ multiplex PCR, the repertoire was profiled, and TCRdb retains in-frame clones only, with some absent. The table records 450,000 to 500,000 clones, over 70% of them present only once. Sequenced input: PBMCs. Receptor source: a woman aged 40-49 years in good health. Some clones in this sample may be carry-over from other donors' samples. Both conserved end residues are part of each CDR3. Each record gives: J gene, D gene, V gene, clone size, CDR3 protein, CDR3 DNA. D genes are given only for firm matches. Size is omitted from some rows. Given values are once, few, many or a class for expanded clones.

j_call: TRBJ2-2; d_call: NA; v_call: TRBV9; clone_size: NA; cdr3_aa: CASSVGSDTGELFF; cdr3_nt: TGTGCCAGCAGCGTAGGGAGCGACACCGGGGAGCTGTTTTTT
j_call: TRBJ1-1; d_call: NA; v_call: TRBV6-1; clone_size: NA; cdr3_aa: CASSPVRSLEAFF; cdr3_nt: TGTGCCAGCTCTCCAGTTCGTTCCCTTGAAGCTTTCTTT
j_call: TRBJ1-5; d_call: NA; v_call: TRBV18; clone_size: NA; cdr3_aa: CASSPNPSNQPQHF; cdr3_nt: TGTGCCAGCTCACCAAATCCTAGCAATCAGCCCCAGCATTTT
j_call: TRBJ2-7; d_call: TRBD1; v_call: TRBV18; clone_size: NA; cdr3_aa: CASSPGTGTLEQYF; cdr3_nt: TGTGCCAGCTCACCCGGGACAGGGACACTAGAGCAGTACTTC
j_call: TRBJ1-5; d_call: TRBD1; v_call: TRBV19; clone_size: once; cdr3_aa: CATAETGSKIDQPQHF; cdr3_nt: TGTGCCACCGCGGAGACAGGGAGTAAGATTGATCAGCCCCAGCATTTT
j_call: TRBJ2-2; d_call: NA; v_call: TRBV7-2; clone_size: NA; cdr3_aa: CASSLVGANTGELFF; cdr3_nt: TGTGCCAGCAGCTTAGTAGGGGCAAACACCGGGGAGCTGTTTTTT
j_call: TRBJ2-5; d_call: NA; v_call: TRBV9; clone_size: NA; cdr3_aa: CASSVEGETQYF; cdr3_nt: TGTGCCAGCAGCGTAGAAGGAGAGACCCAGTACTTC
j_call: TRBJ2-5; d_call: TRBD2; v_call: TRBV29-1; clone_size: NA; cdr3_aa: CSGEAGEGETQYF; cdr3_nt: TGCAGCGGCGAAGCGGGAGAGGGAGAGACCCAGTACTTC
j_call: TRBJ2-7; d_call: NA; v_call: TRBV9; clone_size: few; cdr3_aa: CASSVGGARISEQYF; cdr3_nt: TGTGCCAGCAGCGTAGGAGGGGCCCGGATAAGCGAGCAGTACTTC
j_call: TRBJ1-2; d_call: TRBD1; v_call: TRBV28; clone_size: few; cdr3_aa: CASSLLTGNGYTF; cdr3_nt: TGTGCCAGCAGTTTATTGACAGGGAATGGCTACACCTTC
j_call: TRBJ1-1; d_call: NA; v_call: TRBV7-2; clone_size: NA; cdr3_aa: CASSFVVRGAFF; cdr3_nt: TGTGCCAGCAGCTTCGTCGTTAGGGGAGCTTTCTTT
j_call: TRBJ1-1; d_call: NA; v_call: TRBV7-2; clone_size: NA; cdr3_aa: CASRRDRTRTEAFF; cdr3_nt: TGTGCCAGCAGGCGCGACAGGACCCGCACTGAAGCTTTCTTT
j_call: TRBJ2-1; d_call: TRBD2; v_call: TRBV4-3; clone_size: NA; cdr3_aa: CASSQDRGLAYREQFF; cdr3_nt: TGCGCCAGCAGCCAAGATCGGGGACTAGCGTATCGTGAGCAGTTCTTC
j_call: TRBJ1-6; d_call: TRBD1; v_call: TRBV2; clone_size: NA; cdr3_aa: CASFWTGANSPLRF; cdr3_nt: TGTGCCAGCTTTTGGACAGGGGCGAATTCACCTCTCCGCTTT
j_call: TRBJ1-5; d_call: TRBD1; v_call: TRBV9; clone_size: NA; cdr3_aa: CASSAEKPGQGHQPQHF; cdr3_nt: TGTGCCAGCAGCGCAGAAAAACCGGGACAGGGGCATCAGCCCCAGCATTTT
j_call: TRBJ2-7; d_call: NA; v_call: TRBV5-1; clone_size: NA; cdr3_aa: CASSLGQIYEQYF; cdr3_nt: TGCGCCAGCAGCTTGGGACAGATCTACGAGCAGTACTTC
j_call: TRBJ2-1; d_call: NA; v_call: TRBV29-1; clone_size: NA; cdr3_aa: CSVEDYRVHEQFF; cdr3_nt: TGCAGCGTTGAAGATTACCGGGTACATGAGCAGTTCTTC
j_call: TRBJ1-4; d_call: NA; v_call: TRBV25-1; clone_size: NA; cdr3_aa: CASSPRGSEKLFF; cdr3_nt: TGTGCCAGCAGTCCCAGGGGAAGTGAAAAACTGTTTTTT
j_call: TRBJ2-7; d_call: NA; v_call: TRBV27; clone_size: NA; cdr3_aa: CASSSGDEQYF; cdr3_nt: TGTGCCAGCAGTTCCGGAGACGAGCAGTACTTC
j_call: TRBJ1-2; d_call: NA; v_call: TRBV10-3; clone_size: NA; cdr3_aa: CAISETVIGGYTF; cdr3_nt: TGTGCCATCAGTGAGACGGTTATAGGGGGCTACACCTTC
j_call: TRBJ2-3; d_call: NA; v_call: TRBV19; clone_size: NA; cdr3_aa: CASSSLVEDTQYF; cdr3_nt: TGTGCCAGTAGTAGTTTAGTTGAGGATACGCAGTATTTT
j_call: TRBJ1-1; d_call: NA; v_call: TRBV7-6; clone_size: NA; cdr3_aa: CASSLVGGGEAFF; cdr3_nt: TGTGCCAGCAGCTTAGTTGGGGGGGGTGAAGCTTTCTTT
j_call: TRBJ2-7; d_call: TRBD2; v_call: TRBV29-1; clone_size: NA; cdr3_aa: CSVALRRGAYEQYF; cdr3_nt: TGCAGCGTTGCCCTGAGGCGGGGGGCCTACGAGCAGTACTTC
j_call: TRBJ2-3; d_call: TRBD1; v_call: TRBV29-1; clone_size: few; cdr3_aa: CSVFLVRDRATDTQYF; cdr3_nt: TGCAGCGTTTTTCTAGTCCGGGACAGGGCCACAGATACGCAGTATTTT
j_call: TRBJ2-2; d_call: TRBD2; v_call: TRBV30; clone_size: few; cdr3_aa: CAWSPGLANTGELFF; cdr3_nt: TGTGCCTGGAGTCCGGGACTAGCGAACACCGGGGAGCTGTTTTTT
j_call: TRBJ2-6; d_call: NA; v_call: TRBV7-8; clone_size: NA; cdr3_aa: CASSPVLSGANVLTF; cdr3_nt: TGTGCCAGCAGCCCCGTCCTATCTGGGGCCAACGTCCTGACTTTC
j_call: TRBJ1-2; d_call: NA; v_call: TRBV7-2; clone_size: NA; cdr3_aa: CASSLASGDYGYTF; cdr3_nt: TGTGCCAGCAGCTTAGCCAGCGGGGATTATGGCTACACCTTC
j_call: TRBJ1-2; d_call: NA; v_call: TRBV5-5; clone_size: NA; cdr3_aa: CASSLAVRGSSPVNGYNF; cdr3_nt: TGTGCCAGCAGCTTGGCCGTGAGGGGCTCCTCTCCCGTGAATGGCTACAACTTC
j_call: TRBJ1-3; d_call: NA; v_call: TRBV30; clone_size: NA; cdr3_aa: CAWRGDTTGNTIYF; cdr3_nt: TGTGCCTGGAGGGGCGATACAACTGGAAACACCATATATTTT
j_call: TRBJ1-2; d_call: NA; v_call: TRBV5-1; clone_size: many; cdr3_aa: CASSLTAESYGYTF; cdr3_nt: TGCGCCAGCAGCTTGACGGCGGAAAGCTATGGCTACACCTTC
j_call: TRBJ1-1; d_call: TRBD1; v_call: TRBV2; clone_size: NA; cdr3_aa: CASIPPGQGNTEAFF; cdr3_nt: TGTGCCAGCATCCCACCGGGACAGGGGAATACTGAAGCTTTCTTT
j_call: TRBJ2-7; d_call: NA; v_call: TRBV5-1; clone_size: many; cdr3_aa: CASSLEPSGEQYF; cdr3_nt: TGCGCCAGCAGCTTGGAGCCATCCGGCGAGCAGTACTTC
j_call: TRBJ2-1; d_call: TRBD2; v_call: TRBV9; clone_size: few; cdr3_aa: CASSLGLAVYNEQFF; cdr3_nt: TGTGCCAGCAGCCTAGGACTAGCGGTCTACAATGAGCAGTTCTTC
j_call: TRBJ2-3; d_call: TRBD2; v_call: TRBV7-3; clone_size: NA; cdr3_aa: CASSLGLAQDTQYF; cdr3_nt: TGTGCCAGCAGCTTGGGACTAGCTCAAGATACGCAGTATTTT
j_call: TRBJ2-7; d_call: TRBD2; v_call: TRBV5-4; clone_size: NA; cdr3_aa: CASSSRTSGSGYEQYF; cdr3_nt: TGTGCCAGCAGTTCGAGGACTAGCGGGAGCGGCTACGAGCAGTACTTC
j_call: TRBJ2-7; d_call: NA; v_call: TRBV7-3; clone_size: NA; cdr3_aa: CASSLTVGSEQYF; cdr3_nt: TGTGCCAGCAGCTTAACGGTTGGGAGCGAGCAGTACTTC
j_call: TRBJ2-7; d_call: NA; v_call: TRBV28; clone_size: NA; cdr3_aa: CASSSPEGSDYEQYF; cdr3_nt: TGTGCCAGCAGTTCACCGGAGGGCAGCGACTACGAGCAGTACTTC
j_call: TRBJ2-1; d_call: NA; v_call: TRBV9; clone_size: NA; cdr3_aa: CASSQTPGYNEQFF; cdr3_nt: TGTGCCAGCAGCCAAACGCCAGGGTACAATGAGCAGTTCTTC
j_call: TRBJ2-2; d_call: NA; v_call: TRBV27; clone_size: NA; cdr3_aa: CASSLGPNTGELFF; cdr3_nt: TGTGCCAGCAGTTTGGGGCCGAACACCGGGGAGCTGTTTTTT
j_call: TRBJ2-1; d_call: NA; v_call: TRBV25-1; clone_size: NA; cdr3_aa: CATGAYENYNEQFF; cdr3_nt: TGTGCCACCGGAGCCTACGAGAACTACAATGAGCAGTTCTTC
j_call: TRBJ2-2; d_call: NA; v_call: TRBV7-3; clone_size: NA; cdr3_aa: CASSPGSRTGELFF; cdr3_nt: TGTGCCAGCAGCCCAGGGAGTCGGACCGGGGAGCTGTTTTTT